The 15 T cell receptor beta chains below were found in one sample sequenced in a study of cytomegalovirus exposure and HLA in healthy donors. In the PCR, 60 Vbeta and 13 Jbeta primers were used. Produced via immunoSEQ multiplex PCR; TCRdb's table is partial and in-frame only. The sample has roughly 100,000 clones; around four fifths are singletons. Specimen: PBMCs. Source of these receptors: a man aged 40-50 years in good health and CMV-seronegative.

The CDR3 spells CASSPPGQTYNSPLHF. Here the CDR3 DNA reads TGTGCCAGCAGCCCACCGGGACAGACCTATAATTCACCCCTCCACTTT. The chain combines TRBV7-9 with TRBJ1-6, with 7 bases matching TRBD1. Looked up from germline, CDR1 is SEHNR and CDR2 is FQNEAQ (reference sequence). This CDR3 region has 16 residues. Trimming cost V 5 bases and J 2 bases; bases outside gene matches: 6.

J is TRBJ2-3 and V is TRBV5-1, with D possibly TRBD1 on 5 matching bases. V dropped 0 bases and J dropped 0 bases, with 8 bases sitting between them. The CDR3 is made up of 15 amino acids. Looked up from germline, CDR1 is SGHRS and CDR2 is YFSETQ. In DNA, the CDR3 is TGCGCCAGCAGCTTGGAAAGGGGTAGCACAGATACGCAGTATTTT. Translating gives CASSLERGSTDTQYF.

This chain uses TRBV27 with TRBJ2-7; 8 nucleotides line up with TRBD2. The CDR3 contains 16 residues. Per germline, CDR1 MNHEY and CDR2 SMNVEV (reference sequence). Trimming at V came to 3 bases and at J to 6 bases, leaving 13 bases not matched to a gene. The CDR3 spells CASSFALGGGITEQYF. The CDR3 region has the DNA TGTGCCAGCAGTTTCGCGCTGGGCGGGGGGATAACCGAGCAGTACTTC.

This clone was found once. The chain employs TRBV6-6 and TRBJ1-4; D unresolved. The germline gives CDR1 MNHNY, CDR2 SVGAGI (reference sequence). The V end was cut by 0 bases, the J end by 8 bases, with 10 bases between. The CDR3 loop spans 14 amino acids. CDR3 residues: CASSYSVPREKLFF. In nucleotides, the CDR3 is TGTGCCAGCAGTTACTCGGTTCCGCGGGAAAAACTGTTTTTT.

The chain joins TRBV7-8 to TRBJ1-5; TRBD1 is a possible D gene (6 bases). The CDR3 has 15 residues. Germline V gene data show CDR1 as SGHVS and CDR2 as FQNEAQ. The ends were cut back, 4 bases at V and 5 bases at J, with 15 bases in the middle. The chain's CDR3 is CASSSGHRFDQPQHF. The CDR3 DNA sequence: TGTGCCAGCAGCTCGGGACATCGTTTTGATCAGCCCCAGCATTTT.

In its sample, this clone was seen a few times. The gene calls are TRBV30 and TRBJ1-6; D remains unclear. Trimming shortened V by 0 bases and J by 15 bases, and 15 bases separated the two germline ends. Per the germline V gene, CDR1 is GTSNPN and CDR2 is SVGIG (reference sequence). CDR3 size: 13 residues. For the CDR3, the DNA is TGTGCCTGGAGTGTACTCAGGTCCCCCAACCTCCACTTT. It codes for CAWSVLRSPNLHF.

CDR3 amino acids: CASTRQGNTGELFF. Written as DNA, the CDR3 is TGTGCCAGCACGAGACAGGGGAACACCGGGGAGCTGTTTTTT. The rearrangement joins TRBV6-1 to TRBJ2-2, with 7 bases lining up with TRBD1. The V gene's germline CDR1 is MNHNS and CDR2 SASEGT. V shed 7 bases and J 1 base; nucleotides not matched to a gene: 3. The CDR3 sequence is 14 residues long.

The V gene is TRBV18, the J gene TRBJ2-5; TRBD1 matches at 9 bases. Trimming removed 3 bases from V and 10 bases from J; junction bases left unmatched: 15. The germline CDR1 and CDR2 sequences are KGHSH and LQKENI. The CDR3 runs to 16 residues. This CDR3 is CASSPPGQGAERIQYF. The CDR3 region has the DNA TGTGCCAGCTCACCCCCGGGACAGGGAGCGGAGAGAATCCAGTACTTC.

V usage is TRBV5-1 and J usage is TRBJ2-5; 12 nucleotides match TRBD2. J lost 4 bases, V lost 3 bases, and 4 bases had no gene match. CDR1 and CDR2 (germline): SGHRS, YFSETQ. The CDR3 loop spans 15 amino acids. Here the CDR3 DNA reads TGCGCCAGCAGCTCGGGACTAGCGGGCGTAGAGACCCAGTACTTC. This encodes CASSSGLAGVETQYF.

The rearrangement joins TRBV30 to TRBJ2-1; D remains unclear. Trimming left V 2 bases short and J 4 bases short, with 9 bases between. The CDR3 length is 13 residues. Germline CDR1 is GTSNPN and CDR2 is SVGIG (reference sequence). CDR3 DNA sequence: TGTGCCTGGAGTCTGTCTAGTTACAATGAGCAGTTCTTC. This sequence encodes CAWSLSSYNEQFF.

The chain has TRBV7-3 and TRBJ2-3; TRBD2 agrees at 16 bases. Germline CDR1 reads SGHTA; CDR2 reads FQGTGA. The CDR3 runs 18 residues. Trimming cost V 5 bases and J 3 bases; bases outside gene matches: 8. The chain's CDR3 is CASSPRGLAGGYTDTQYF. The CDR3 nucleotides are TGTGCCAGCAGCCCCCGGGGACTAGCGGGGGGGTATACAGATACGCAGTATTTT.

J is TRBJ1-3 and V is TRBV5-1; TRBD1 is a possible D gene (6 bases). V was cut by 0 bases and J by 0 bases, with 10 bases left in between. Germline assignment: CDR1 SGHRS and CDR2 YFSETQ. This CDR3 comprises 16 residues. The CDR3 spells CASSLGQDPSGNTIYF. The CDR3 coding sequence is TGCGCCAGCAGCTTGGGACAGGACCCCTCTGGAAACACCATATATTTT.

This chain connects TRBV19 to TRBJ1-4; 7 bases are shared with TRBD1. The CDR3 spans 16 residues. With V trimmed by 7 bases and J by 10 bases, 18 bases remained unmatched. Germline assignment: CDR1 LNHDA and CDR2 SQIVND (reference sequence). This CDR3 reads CASNSIHRGNRRKLFF. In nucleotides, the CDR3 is TGTGCCAGTAACTCCATCCACAGGGGAAACCGGCGAAAACTGTTTTTT.

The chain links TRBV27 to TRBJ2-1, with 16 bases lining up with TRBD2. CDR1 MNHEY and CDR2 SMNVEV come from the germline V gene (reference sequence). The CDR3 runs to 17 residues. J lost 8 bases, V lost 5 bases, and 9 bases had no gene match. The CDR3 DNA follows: TGTGCCAGCAGTGCTGGGACTAGCGGGGGGGCCTGGGATGAGCAGTTCTTC. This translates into CASSAGTSGGAWDEQFF.

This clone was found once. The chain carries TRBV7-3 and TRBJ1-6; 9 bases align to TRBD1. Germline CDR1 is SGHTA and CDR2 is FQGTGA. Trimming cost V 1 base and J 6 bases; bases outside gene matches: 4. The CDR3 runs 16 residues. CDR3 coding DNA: TGTGCCAGCAGCTTAAACCCGGACAGGGGTAATTCACCCCTCCACTTT. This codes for CASSLNPDRGNSPLHF.